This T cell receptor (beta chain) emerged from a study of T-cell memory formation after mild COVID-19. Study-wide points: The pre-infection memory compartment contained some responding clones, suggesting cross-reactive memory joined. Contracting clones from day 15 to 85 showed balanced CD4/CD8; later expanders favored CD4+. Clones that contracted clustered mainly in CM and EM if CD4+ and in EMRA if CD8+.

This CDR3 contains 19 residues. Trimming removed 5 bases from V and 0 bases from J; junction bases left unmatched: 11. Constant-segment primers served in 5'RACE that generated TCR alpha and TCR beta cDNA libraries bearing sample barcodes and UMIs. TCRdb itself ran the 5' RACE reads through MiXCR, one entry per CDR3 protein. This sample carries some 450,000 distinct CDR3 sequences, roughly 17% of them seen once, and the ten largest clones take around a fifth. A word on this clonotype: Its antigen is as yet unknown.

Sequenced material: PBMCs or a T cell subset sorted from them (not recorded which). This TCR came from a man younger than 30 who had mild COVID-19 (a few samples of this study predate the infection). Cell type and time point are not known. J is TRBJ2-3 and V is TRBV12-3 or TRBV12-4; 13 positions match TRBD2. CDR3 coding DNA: TGTGCCAGCAGTGACCCTGGACTAGCGGGGGCCCTTAGCACAGATACGCAGTATTTT. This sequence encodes CASSDPGLAGALSTDTQYF.